This T cell receptor (beta chain) was captured by sequencing in a study of cytomegalovirus exposure and HLA in healthy donors. Study-wide points: The authors excluded some V segments, including TRBV6-2 and TRBV6-3, as indistinguishable. There were some public TCRs occurring in many donors, but most TCR sequences were rare. Both high specificity and high sensitivity reportedly marked the classifier's diagnosis of cytomegalovirus status. Presence/absence analysis assumed near-uniform sequencing depth across donors.

With regard to this clone: No antigen is known for it.

Both 60 Vbeta primers and 13 Jbeta primers went into the PCR. Repertoires were generated with immunoSEQ multiplex PCR, while TCRdb's copy carries only in-frame clones and drops some. The table shows approximately 120,000 clones, with about four fifths occurring only once. Trimming removed 3 bases at V and 5 bases at J, with 11 bases between. The CDR3 has 14 amino acids. Germline V gene data show CDR1 as SEHNR and CDR2 as FQNEAQ (reference sequence). The receptor comes from a man aged 35 to 55 in good health and CMV-seronegative. This chain connects TRBV7-9 to TRBJ1-5, with a possible D match to TRBD1 (5 bases). Sequencing was performed on PBMCs. CDR3 bases: TGTGCCAGCAGCTTCAGTAGGGACTATCAGCCCCAGCATTTT. Its translation is CASSFSRDYQPQHF.